The clone carrying this T cell receptor (beta chain) appeared once. This entry belongs to a study of blood T cell repertoires in COVID-19. Per germline, CDR1 GTSNPN and CDR2 SVGIG (reference sequence). This CDR3 is built from 13 residues. V lost 2 bases to trimming and J lost 0 bases, with 5 bases between them. Data came from immunoSEQ multiplex PCR; TCRdb stores just in-frame clones and leaves some out. The sample shows roughly 250,000 clones, around 84% of them seen only once. The gene calls are TRBV30 and TRBJ2-1; D call uncertain. Specimen: peripheral blood. The receptor was isolated from a man aged 35-49 years with acute or convalescent COVID-19. Here the CDR3 DNA reads TGTGCCTGGAGTCCTAGCTCCTACAATGAGCAGTTCTTC. This gives the protein CAWSPSSYNEQFF.